This TCR beta chain was observed in a study of response to subunit inactivated influenza vaccine. Whole-study findings and limits: Seasonal influenza vaccination, on each occasion, was suggested by the authors to recruit few new T cells.

TCRdb reprocessed the RT-PCR reads with MiXCR, giving one entry per CDR3 protein. Here the sample spans 710,000 or so distinct CDR3 sequences, around 14% being singletons. With respect to this clonotype: What it binds is not known.

J was trimmed by 5 bases and V by 2 bases; bases with no gene match: 8. This CDR3 region has 16 residues. Germline-derived CDR1 and CDR2 are GTSNPN and SVGIG (reference sequence). The TCR originated in a man in his forties or fifties who received an inactivated influenza vaccine. This rearrangement joins TRBV30 to TRBJ2-3; 12 bases are a match to TRBD2. The sample here was PBMCs from blood, taken 11 to 12 days after vaccination. The DNA of the CDR3 is TGTGCCTGGAGTCTTACTAGCGGGAGGAGGGAAGATACGCAGTATTTT. This translates into CAWSLTSGRREDTQYF.